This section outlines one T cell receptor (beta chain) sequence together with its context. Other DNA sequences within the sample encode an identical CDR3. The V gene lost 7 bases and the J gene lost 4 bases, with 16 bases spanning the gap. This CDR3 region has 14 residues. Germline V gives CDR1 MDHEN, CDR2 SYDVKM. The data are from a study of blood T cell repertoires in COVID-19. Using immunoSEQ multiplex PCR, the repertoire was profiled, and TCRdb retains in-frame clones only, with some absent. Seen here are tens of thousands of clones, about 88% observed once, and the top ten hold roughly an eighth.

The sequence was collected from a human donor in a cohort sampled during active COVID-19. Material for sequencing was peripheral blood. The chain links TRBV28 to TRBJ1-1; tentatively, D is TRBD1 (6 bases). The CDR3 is CASMVGGPGTEAFF. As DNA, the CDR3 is TGTGCCAGCATGGTGGGGGGGCCGGGCACTGAAGCTTTCTTT.